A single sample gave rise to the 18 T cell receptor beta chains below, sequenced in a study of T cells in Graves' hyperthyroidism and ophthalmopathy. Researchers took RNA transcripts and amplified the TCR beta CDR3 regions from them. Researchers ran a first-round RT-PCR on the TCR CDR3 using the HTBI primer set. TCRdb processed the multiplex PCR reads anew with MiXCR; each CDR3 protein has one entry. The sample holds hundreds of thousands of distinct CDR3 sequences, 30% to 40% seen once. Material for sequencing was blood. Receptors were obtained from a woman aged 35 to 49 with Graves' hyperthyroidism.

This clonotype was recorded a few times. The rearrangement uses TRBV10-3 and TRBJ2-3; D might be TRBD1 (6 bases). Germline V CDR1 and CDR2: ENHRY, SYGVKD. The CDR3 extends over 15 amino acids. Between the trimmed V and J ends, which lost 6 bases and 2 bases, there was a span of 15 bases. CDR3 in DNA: TGTGCCATCAGGGAACAGGGAATCTACACAGATACGCAGTATTTT. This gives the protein CAIREQGIYTDTQYF.

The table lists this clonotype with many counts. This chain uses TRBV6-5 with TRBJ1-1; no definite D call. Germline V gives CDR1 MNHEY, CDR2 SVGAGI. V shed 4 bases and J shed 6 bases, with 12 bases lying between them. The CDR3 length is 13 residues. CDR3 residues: CASSSTYPAEAFF. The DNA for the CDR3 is TGTGCCAGCAGTTCAACGTATCCGGCTGAAGCTTTCTTT.

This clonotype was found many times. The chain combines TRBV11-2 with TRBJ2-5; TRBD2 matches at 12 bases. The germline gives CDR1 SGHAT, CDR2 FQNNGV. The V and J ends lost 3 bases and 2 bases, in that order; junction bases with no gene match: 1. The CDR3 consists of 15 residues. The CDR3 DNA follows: TGTGCCAGCAGCTTTCTAGCGGGGGGGCAAGAGACCCAGTACTTC. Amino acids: CASSFLAGGQETQYF.

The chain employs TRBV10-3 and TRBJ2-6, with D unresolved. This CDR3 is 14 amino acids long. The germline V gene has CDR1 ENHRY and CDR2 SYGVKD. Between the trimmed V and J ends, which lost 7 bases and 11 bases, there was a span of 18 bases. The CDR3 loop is CAIMEPLGSYVLTF. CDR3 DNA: TGTGCCATCATGGAACCGTTGGGCTCCTACGTCCTGACTTTC.

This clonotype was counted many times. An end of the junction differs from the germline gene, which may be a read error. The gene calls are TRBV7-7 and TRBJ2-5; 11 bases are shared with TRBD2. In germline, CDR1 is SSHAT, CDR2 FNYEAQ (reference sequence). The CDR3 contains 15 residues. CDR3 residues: CASSLAASGGETQYF. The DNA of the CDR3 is TGTGCTAGCAGCTTAGCGGCTAGCGGGGGGGAGACCCAGTACTTC.

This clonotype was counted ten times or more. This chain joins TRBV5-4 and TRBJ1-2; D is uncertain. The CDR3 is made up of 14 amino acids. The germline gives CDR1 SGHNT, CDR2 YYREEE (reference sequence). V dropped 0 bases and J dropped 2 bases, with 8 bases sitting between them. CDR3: CASSLEQWNYGYTF. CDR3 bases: TGTGCCAGCAGCTTGGAACAATGGAACTATGGCTACACCTTC.

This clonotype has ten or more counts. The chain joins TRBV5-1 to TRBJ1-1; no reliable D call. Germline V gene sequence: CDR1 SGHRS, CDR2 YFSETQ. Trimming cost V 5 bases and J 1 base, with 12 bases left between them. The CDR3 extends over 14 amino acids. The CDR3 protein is CASSPRSRNTEAFF. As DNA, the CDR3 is TGCGCCAGCAGTCCACGTAGCAGGAACACTGAAGCTTTCTTT.

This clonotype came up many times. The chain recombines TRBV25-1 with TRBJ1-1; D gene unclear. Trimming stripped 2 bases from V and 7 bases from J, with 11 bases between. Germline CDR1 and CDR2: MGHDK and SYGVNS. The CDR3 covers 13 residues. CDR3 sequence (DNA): TGTGCCAGCAGTGAAGTAGGGCAGATTGAAGCTTTCTTT. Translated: CASSEVGQIEAFF. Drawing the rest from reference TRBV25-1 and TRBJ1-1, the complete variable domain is EADIYQTPRYLVIGTGKKITLECSQTMGHDKMYWYQQDPGMELHLIHYSYGVNSTEKGDLSSESTVSRIRTEHFPLTLESARPSHTSQYLCASSEVGQIEAFFGQGTRLTVV.

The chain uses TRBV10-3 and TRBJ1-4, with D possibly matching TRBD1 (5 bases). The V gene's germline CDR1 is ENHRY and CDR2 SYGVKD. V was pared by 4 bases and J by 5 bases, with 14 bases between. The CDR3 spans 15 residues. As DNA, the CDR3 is TGTGCCATCAGTGTCAGGGCCGAAGCCAATGAAAAACTGTTTTTT. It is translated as CAISVRAEANEKLFF.

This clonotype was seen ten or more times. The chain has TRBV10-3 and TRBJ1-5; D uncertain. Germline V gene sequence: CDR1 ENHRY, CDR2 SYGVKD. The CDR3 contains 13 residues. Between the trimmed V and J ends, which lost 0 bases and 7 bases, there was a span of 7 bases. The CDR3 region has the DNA TGTGCCATCAGTGAGTCGAGGGAACAGCCCCAGCATTTT. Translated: CAISESREQPQHF.

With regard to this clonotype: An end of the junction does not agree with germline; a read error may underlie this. Here the CDR3 reads CASTTGTGLTTGELLF. In DNA form, the CDR3 reads TGTGCCAGCACGACGGGGACAGGCTTGACTACCGGGGAGCTGCTTTTT. V is TRBV6-1 and J is TRBJ2-2, with 8 positions matching TRBD1. Germline CDR1 is MNHNS and CDR2 is SASEGT. CDR3 size: 16 residues.

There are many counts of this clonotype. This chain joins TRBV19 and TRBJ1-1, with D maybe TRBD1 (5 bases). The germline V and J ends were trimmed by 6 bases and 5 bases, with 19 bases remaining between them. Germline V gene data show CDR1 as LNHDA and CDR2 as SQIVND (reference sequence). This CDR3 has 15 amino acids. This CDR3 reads CASRASAARGTEAFF. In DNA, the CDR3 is TGTGCCAGTAGGGCTTCCGCCGCGAGGGGAACTGAAGCTTTCTTT.

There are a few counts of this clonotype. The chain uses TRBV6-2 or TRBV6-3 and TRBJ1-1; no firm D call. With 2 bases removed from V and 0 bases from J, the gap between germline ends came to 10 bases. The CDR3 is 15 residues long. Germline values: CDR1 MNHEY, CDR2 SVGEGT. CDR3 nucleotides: TGTGCCAGCAGTTACACCAGGACCTTGAACACTGAAGCTTTCTTT. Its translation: CASSYTRTLNTEAFF.

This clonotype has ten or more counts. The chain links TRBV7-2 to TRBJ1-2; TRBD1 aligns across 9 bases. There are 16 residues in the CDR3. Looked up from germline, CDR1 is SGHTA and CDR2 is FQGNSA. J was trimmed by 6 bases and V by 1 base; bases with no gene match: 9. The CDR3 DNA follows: TGTGCCAGCAGCTTAGTTTGGGGACAGGGAACTAATGGCTACACCTTC. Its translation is CASSLVWGQGTNGYTF. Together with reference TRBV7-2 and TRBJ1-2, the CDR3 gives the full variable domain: GAGVSQSPSNKVTEKGKDVELRCDPISGHTALYWYRQSLGQGLEFLIYFQGNSAPDKSGLPSDRFSAERTGGSVSTLTIQRTQQEDSAVYLCASSLVWGQGTNGYTFGSGTRLTVV.

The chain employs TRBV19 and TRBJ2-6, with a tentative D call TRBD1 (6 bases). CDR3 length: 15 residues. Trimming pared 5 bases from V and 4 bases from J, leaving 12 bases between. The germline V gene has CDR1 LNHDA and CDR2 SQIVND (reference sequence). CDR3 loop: CASSVGARGANVLTF. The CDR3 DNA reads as TGTGCCAGTAGTGTGGGGGCAAGAGGGGCCAACGTCCTGACTTTC. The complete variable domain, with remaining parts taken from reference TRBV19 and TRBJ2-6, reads DGGITQSPKYLFRKEGQNVTLSCEQNLNHDAMYWYRQDPGQGLRLIYYSQIVNDFQKGDIAEGYSVSREKKESFPLTVTSAQKNPTAFYLCASSVGARGANVLTFGAGSRLTVL.

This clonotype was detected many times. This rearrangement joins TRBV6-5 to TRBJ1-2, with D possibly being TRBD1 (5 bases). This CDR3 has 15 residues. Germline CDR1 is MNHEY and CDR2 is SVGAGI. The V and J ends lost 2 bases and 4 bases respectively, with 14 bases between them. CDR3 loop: CASSYIQGTRYGYTF. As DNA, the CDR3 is TGTGCCAGCAGTTACATCCAGGGTACACGCTATGGCTACACCTTC.

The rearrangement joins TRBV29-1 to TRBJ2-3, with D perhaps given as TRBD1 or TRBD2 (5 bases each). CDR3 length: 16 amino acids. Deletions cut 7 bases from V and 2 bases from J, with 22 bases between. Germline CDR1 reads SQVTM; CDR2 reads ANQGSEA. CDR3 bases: TGCAGCGCCGGTGGGGGAGCCGGGACCCACACAGATACGCAGTATTTT. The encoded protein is CSAGGGAGTHTDTQYF.

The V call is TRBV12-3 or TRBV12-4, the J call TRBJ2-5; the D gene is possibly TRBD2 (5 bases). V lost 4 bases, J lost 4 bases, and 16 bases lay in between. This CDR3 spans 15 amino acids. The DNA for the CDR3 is TGTGCCAGCAGTTACACTTCGGGATCAGGAGAGACCCAGTACTTC. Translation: CASSYTSGSGETQYF.